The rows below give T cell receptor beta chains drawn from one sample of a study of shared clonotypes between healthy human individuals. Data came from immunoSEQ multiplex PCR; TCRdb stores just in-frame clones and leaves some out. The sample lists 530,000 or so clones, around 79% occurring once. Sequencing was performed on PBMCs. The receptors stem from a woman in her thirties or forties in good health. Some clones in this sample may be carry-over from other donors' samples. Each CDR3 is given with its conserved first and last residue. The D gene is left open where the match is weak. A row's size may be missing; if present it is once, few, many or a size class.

cdr3_nt: TGTGCCAGCAACTATAGGGACCGAACCAACACTGAAGCTTTCTTT
cdr3_aa: CASNYRDRTNTEAFF
j_call: TRBJ1-1
d_call: NA
clone_size: NA
v_call: TRBV7-2

cdr3_nt: TGTGCCAGCAGCTTGAGCGGGACTATGAGGACAGATACGCAGTATTTT
cdr3_aa: CASSLSGTMRTDTQYF
j_call: TRBJ2-3
d_call: TRBD2
clone_size: NA
v_call: TRBV5-6

cdr3_nt: TGTGCCAGCTCACGGTTGCAGGGGGCCCCCTACGAGCAGTACTTC
cdr3_aa: CASSRLQGAPYEQYF
j_call: TRBJ2-7
d_call: TRBD1
clone_size: NA
v_call: TRBV18

cdr3_nt: TGTGCCAGCAGCTTGGGCGGGGCAGCTAACTATGGCTACACCTTC
cdr3_aa: CASSLGGAANYGYTF
j_call: TRBJ1-2
d_call: NA
clone_size: NA
v_call: TRBV5-4

cdr3_nt: TGTGCCAGCAGTGGAGGGGGGATCACTACCTACGAGCAGTACTTC
cdr3_aa: CASSGGGITTYEQYF
j_call: TRBJ2-7
d_call: NA
clone_size: NA
v_call: TRBV6-1

cdr3_nt: TGTGCCAGCAGTATCTCTAGCGGGAGTGGCGGGGAGCTGTTTTTT
cdr3_aa: CASSISSGSGGELFF
j_call: TRBJ2-2
d_call: TRBD2
clone_size: few
v_call: TRBV6-4

cdr3_nt: TGTGCCAGCGGGAGTAGCGGGAGCTACAATGAGCAGTTCTTC
cdr3_aa: CASGSSGSYNEQFF
j_call: TRBJ2-1
d_call: TRBD2
clone_size: NA
v_call: TRBV27

cdr3_nt: TGTGCCACGATCGGCCTAGCCAAAAACATTCAGTACTTC
cdr3_aa: CATIGLAKNIQYF
j_call: TRBJ2-4
d_call: NA
clone_size: NA
v_call: TRBV2

cdr3_nt: TGCAGTGAGGCGGATCAGCCCCAGCATTTT
cdr3_aa: CSEADQPQHF
j_call: TRBJ1-5
d_call: NA
clone_size: few
v_call: TRBV20-1

cdr3_nt: TGTGCCAGCAGCTTAGGCGGCGAGCAGTTCTTC
cdr3_aa: CASSLGGEQFF
j_call: TRBJ2-1
d_call: NA
clone_size: NA
v_call: TRBV7-3

cdr3_nt: TGTGCCTGGAGTGTAGTTTACGAGCAGTACTTC
cdr3_aa: CAWSVVYEQYF
j_call: TRBJ2-7
d_call: NA
clone_size: once
v_call: TRBV30

cdr3_nt: TGCGCCAGCATTGAACCGGGACAGGGTATGCGAGAGCAGTACTTC
cdr3_aa: CASIEPGQGMREQYF
j_call: TRBJ2-7
d_call: TRBD1
clone_size: NA
v_call: TRBV5-1

cdr3_nt: TGCGCCAGCAGCCCGGTGACCGTTCAGGGAAACTATGGCTACACCTTC
cdr3_aa: CASSPVTVQGNYGYTF
j_call: TRBJ1-2
d_call: NA
clone_size: NA
v_call: TRBV5-1

cdr3_nt: TGTGCCAGCAGCACCGGGACGGTAGCTTTCTTT
cdr3_aa: CASSTGTVAFF
j_call: TRBJ1-1
d_call: NA
clone_size: NA
v_call: TRBV7-9

cdr3_nt: TGTGCCAGCAGCAAGGGTAGGGCACGCTCCGCGGGAGCATCCTACGAGCAGTACTTC
cdr3_aa: CASSKGRARSAGASYEQYF
j_call: TRBJ2-7
d_call: NA
clone_size: NA
v_call: TRBV21-1

cdr3_nt: TGTGCCAGCAGCTTGGGTTCGGGGGGTCAGCCCCAGCATTTT
cdr3_aa: CASSLGSGGQPQHF
j_call: TRBJ1-5
d_call: NA
clone_size: NA
v_call: TRBV5-5

cdr3_nt: TGTGCCACCAGCAGAGATAACTCCAGGGGGCTAGGTACGCAGTATTTT
cdr3_aa: CATSRDNSRGLGTQYF
j_call: TRBJ2-3
d_call: TRBD1
clone_size: NA
v_call: TRBV15

cdr3_nt: TGTGCCAGCAGCCAAACCCTGGACATCTCCTACGAGCAGTACTTC
cdr3_aa: CASSQTLDISYEQYF
j_call: TRBJ2-7
d_call: NA
clone_size: once
v_call: TRBV4-2

cdr3_nt: TGTGCCAGCAGTGGGGGACTAGCGGGAGACCCAAACGTTATCCACTACGAGCAGTACTTC
cdr3_aa: CASSGGLAGDPNVIHYEQYF
j_call: TRBJ2-7
d_call: TRBD2
clone_size: NA
v_call: TRBV6-1

cdr3_nt: TGCGCCAGCAGCTTGACGATACCGGGACTAGCGGGAGGTGAAGTCTACGAGCAGTACTTC
cdr3_aa: CASSLTIPGLAGGEVYEQYF
j_call: TRBJ2-7
d_call: TRBD2
clone_size: NA
v_call: TRBV5-1

cdr3_nt: TGTGCCAGTAGTACGTTAGCGGGAGCTCAGGAGACCCAGTACTTC
cdr3_aa: CASSTLAGAQETQYF
j_call: TRBJ2-5
d_call: TRBD2
clone_size: NA
v_call: TRBV19

cdr3_nt: TGTGCCAGCAGCTTGCTGACAGGGCGGTATGAAAAACTGTTTTTT
cdr3_aa: CASSLLTGRYEKLFF
j_call: TRBJ1-4
d_call: TRBD1
clone_size: NA
v_call: TRBV5-6

cdr3_nt: TGTGCCAGCAGCTTAATGCCGGCGGAGGGCTACACCTTC
cdr3_aa: CASSLMPAEGYTF
j_call: TRBJ1-2
d_call: NA
clone_size: NA
v_call: TRBV7-9

cdr3_nt: TGTGCCAGCTCAAAGACGACTCATTTCCGGGACAGGGGGACTGATGGCTACACCTTC
cdr3_aa: CASSKTTHFRDRGTDGYTF
j_call: TRBJ1-2
d_call: TRBD1
clone_size: NA
v_call: TRBV18

cdr3_nt: TGCAGCGTTGACAACAGGGGGAAGCAGCCCCAGCATTTT
cdr3_aa: CSVDNRGKQPQHF
j_call: TRBJ1-5
d_call: TRBD1
clone_size: NA
v_call: TRBV29-1

cdr3_nt: TGTGCCAGCAGCCGGGGGGCAGCCATCAACATTCAGTACTTC
cdr3_aa: CASSRGAAINIQYF
j_call: TRBJ2-4
d_call: NA
clone_size: NA
v_call: TRBV7-8

cdr3_nt: TGCGCCAGCGGGGACTACAATGAGCAGTTCTTC
cdr3_aa: CASGDYNEQFF
j_call: TRBJ2-1
d_call: NA
clone_size: NA
v_call: TRBV5-1

cdr3_nt: TGTGCCAGCAGCTTAGGGGCTACTAGCGGCCTTGATACGCAGTATTTT
cdr3_aa: CASSLGATSGLDTQYF
j_call: TRBJ2-3
d_call: TRBD2
clone_size: once
v_call: TRBV7-9

cdr3_nt: TGTGCCTGGGCCTCGGACAGGGCTGTTGGAAACACCATATATTTT
cdr3_aa: CAWASDRAVGNTIYF
j_call: TRBJ1-3
d_call: TRBD1
clone_size: NA
v_call: TRBV30

cdr3_nt: TGTGCCAGCAGTTTATACACTAGCGGGAGGCCCGCCATGGGGGAGCAGTTCTTC
cdr3_aa: CASSLYTSGRPAMGEQFF
j_call: TRBJ2-1
d_call: TRBD2
clone_size: NA
v_call: TRBV27

cdr3_nt: TGTGCCAGCAGCTCACCGATTACATACAGGGGCCCGAGCACTGAAGCTTTCTTT
cdr3_aa: CASSSPITYRGPSTEAFF
j_call: TRBJ1-1
d_call: TRBD1
clone_size: once
v_call: TRBV7-9

cdr3_nt: TGCGCCAGCAGCCCCAACCCGGCGGCGGGAGATACGCAGTATTTT
cdr3_aa: CASSPNPAAGDTQYF
j_call: TRBJ2-3
d_call: NA
clone_size: NA
v_call: TRBV5-1

cdr3_nt: TGTGCCAGCAGCTTAGTAGCCGGCGACTATGGCTACACCTTC
cdr3_aa: CASSLVAGDYGYTF
j_call: TRBJ1-2
d_call: NA
clone_size: NA
v_call: TRBV11-2

cdr3_nt: TGTGCCACTAAGATCAGGTCCCAAGAGACCCAGTACTTC
cdr3_aa: CATKIRSQETQYF
j_call: TRBJ2-5
d_call: NA
clone_size: NA
v_call: TRBV6-5

cdr3_nt: TGTGCCAGCACCAGGGGGCATGGGGCCAACGTCCTGACTTTC
cdr3_aa: CASTRGHGANVLTF
j_call: TRBJ2-6
d_call: TRBD1
clone_size: NA
v_call: TRBV2

cdr3_nt: TGTGCCAGCAGCTCCTATAATAGCAATCAGCCCCAGCATTTT
cdr3_aa: CASSSYNSNQPQHF
j_call: TRBJ1-5
d_call: NA
clone_size: NA
v_call: TRBV5-4

cdr3_nt: TGTGCCAGCAGCTTGGCTCCAGGAGCTGCCTACGAGCAGTACTTC
cdr3_aa: CASSLAPGAAYEQYF
j_call: TRBJ2-7
d_call: NA
clone_size: once
v_call: TRBV7-9

cdr3_nt: TGTGCCAGCAGCGCGGAGATCAACCGCTTTCAAGAGACCCAGTACTTC
cdr3_aa: CASSAEINRFQETQYF
j_call: TRBJ2-5
d_call: NA
clone_size: few
v_call: TRBV9

cdr3_nt: TGTGCCAGCAGTCCACCGGGGGACGCGCGGGAGCAGTTCTTC
cdr3_aa: CASSPPGDAREQFF
j_call: TRBJ2-1
d_call: NA
clone_size: few
v_call: TRBV27

cdr3_nt: TGTGCCAGCAGTAAATCGGGAACCCGGGGGGAAAACATTCAGTACTTC
cdr3_aa: CASSKSGTRGENIQYF
j_call: TRBJ2-4
d_call: TRBD2
clone_size: NA
v_call: TRBV7-2

cdr3_nt: TGTGCCAGCAGCCCCAGGGAGAACACTGAAGCTTTCTTT
cdr3_aa: CASSPRENTEAFF
j_call: TRBJ1-1
d_call: NA
clone_size: NA
v_call: TRBV6-1

cdr3_nt: TGCAGTACAGATACGCAGTATTTT
cdr3_aa: CSTDTQYF
j_call: TRBJ2-3
d_call: NA
clone_size: NA
v_call: TRBV29-1

cdr3_nt: TGCGCCAGCAGCCAACCTATAGGGGGAAAGGCGTACAATGAGCAGTTCTTC
cdr3_aa: CASSQPIGGKAYNEQFF
j_call: TRBJ2-1
d_call: NA
clone_size: NA
v_call: TRBV4-1

cdr3_nt: TGTGCCAGCAGCTCCCGACTCGGGGATACGCAGTATTTT
cdr3_aa: CASSSRLGDTQYF
j_call: TRBJ2-3
d_call: NA
clone_size: NA
v_call: TRBV7-3

cdr3_nt: TGCGCCAGCAGCCAAGGGGTGGGGAGCAATCAGCCCCAGCATTTT
cdr3_aa: CASSQGVGSNQPQHF
j_call: TRBJ1-5
d_call: NA
clone_size: NA
v_call: TRBV4-3

cdr3_nt: TGTGCCAGTAGTATCTCGCGGGACATTACCTACGAGCAGTACTTC
cdr3_aa: CASSISRDITYEQYF
j_call: TRBJ2-7
d_call: NA
clone_size: NA
v_call: TRBV19

cdr3_nt: TGTGCCAGCAGCGTCGTGATGGGACAGATTAGCAATCAGCCCCAGCATTTT
cdr3_aa: CASSVVMGQISNQPQHF
j_call: TRBJ1-5
d_call: TRBD1
clone_size: few
v_call: TRBV9

cdr3_nt: TGTGCCAGTAGTAAGGCAGCTAACTATGGCTACACCTTC
cdr3_aa: CASSKAANYGYTF
j_call: TRBJ1-2
d_call: NA
clone_size: NA
v_call: TRBV19

cdr3_nt: TGTGCCAGCGGCTCTCCTGGGGAAGTAATCAGCGATGAGCAGTTCTTC
cdr3_aa: CASGSPGEVISDEQFF
j_call: TRBJ2-1
d_call: NA
clone_size: NA
v_call: TRBV28

cdr3_nt: TGTGCCAGCAGCCCCCTCCGGGAGGGTACCTACGAGCAGTACTTC
cdr3_aa: CASSPLREGTYEQYF
j_call: TRBJ2-7
d_call: TRBD2
clone_size: NA
v_call: TRBV13

cdr3_nt: TGTGCCAGTACTAGGGGGGATCAGCCCCAGCATTTT
cdr3_aa: CASTRGDQPQHF
j_call: TRBJ1-5
d_call: NA
clone_size: NA
v_call: TRBV19

cdr3_nt: TGTGCCAGTAGCCGCCTACTAGCGGGAGCCAACAATGAGCAGTTCTTC
cdr3_aa: CASSRLLAGANNEQFF
j_call: TRBJ2-1
d_call: TRBD2
clone_size: NA
v_call: TRBV19

cdr3_nt: TGTGCCAGCAGCAAACCCCGGGCGCAGTACTTC
cdr3_aa: CASSKPRAQYF
j_call: TRBJ2-7
d_call: NA
clone_size: NA
v_call: TRBV21-1

cdr3_nt: TGTGCCAGCAGCGTAGCTTGGGAGGGCGAGCAGTACTTC
cdr3_aa: CASSVAWEGEQYF
j_call: TRBJ2-7
d_call: TRBD2
clone_size: once
v_call: TRBV9

cdr3_nt: TGTGCCAGCAGCAAAGGTAGTCCCAATCAGCCCCAGCATTTT
cdr3_aa: CASSKGSPNQPQHF
j_call: TRBJ1-5
d_call: NA
clone_size: NA
v_call: TRBV21-1

cdr3_nt: TGTGCCAGCAGCCACAGACTAGCGGGGAACACCGGGGAGCTGTTTTTT
cdr3_aa: CASSHRLAGNTGELFF
j_call: TRBJ2-2
d_call: TRBD2
clone_size: NA
v_call: TRBV14

cdr3_nt: TGCGCCAGTTTTAGTACCCGGAACACCGGGGAGCTGTTTTTT
cdr3_aa: CASFSTRNTGELFF
j_call: TRBJ2-2
d_call: NA
clone_size: NA
v_call: TRBV5-1

cdr3_nt: TGTGCCTGGAGTCGCTTGACAGGGGGACATCGGGTGACCCAGTACTTC
cdr3_aa: CAWSRLTGGHRVTQYF
j_call: TRBJ2-5
d_call: TRBD1
clone_size: NA
v_call: TRBV30

cdr3_nt: TGTGCCAGCAGGGTCCCGGGAGGACCCTACAATGAGCAGTTCTTC
cdr3_aa: CASRVPGGPYNEQFF
j_call: TRBJ2-1
d_call: TRBD2
clone_size: NA
v_call: TRBV6-5